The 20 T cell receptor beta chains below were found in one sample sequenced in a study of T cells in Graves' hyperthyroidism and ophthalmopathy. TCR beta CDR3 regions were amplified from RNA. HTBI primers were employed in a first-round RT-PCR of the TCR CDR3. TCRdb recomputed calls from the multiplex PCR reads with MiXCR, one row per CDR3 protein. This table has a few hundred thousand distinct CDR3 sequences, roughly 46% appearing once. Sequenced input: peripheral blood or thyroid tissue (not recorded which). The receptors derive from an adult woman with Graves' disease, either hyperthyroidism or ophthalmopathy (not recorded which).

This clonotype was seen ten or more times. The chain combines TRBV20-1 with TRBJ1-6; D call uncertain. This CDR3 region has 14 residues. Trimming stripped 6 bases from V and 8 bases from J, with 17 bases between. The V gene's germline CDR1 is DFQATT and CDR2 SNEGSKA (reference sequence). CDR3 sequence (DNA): TGCAGTGCCTTGGGGTGGGGAGGTGATTCACCCCTCCACTTT. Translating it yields CSALGWGGDSPLHF.

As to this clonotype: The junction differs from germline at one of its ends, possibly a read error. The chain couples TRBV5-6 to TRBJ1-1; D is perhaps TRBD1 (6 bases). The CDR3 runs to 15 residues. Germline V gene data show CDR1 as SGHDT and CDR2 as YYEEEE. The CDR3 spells CASSSDSGRNAEAFF. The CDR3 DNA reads TGTGCCAGCAGCTCGGACAGTGGCAGGAACGCTGAAGCTTTCTTT.

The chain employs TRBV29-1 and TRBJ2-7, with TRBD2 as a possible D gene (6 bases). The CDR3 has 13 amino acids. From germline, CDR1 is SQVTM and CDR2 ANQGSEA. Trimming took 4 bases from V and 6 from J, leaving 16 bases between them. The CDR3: CSVVGGNSGEQYF. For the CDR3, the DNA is TGCAGCGTTGTTGGCGGGAACTCCGGCGAGCAGTACTTC.

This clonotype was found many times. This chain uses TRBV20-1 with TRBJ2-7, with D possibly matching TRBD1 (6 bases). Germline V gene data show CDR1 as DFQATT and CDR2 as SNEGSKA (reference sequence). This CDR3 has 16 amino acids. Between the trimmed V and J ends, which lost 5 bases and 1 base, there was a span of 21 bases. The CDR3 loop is CSASGGRQGSSYEQYF. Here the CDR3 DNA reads TGCAGTGCTTCCGGAGGAAGGCAGGGGTCGTCCTACGAGCAGTACTTC.

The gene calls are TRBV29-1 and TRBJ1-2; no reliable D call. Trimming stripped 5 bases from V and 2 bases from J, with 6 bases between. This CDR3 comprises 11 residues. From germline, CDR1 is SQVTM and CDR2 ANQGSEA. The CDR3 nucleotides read TGCAGCGTTCTAGAAAACTATGGCTACACCTTC. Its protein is CSVLENYGYTF.

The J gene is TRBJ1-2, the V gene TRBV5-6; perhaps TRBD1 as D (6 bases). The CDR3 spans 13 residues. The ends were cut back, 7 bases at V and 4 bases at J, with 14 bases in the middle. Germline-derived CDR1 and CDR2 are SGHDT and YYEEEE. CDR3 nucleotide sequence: TGTGCCAGCGAGGGGGGGCGGCTCTATGGCTACACCTTC. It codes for CASEGGRLYGYTF.

The CDR3 sequence: CATSGPGLLHGFGYTF. The CDR3 coding sequence is TGTGCCACCTCCGGGCCAGGCCTTTTGCACGGTTTTGGCTACACCTTC. This rearrangement joins TRBV6-1 to TRBJ1-2; no clear D gene. There are 16 residues in the CDR3. V was cut by 10 bases and J by 7 bases, with 28 bases left in between. The germline gives CDR1 MNHNS, CDR2 SASEGT.

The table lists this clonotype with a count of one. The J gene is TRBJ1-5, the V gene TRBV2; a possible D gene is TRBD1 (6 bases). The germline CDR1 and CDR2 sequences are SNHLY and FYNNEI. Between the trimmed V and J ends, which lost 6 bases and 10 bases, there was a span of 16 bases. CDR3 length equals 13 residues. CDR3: CASRGGTRGPQHF. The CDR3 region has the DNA TGTGCCAGCAGGGGGGGGACACGCGGACCCCAGCATTTT. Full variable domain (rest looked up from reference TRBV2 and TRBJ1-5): EPEVTQTPSHQVTQMGQEVILRCVPISNHLYFYWYRQILGQKVEFLVSFYNNEISEKSEIFDDQFSVERPDGSNFTLKIRSTKLEDSAMYFCASRGGTRGPQHFGDGTRLSIL.

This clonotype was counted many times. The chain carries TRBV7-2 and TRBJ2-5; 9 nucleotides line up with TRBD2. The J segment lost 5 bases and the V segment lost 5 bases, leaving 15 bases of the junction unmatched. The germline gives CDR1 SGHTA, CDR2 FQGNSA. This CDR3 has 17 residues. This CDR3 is CASSPPYLAGSEETQYF. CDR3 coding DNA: TGTGCCAGCAGCCCCCCATATCTAGCGGGGTCCGAGGAGACCCAGTACTTC.

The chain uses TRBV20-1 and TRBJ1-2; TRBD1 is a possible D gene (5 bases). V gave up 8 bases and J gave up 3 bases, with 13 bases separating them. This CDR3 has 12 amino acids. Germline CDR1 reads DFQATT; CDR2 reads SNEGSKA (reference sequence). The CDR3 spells CSTTGQDYGYTF. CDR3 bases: TGCAGTACAACCGGACAAGACTATGGCTACACCTTC.

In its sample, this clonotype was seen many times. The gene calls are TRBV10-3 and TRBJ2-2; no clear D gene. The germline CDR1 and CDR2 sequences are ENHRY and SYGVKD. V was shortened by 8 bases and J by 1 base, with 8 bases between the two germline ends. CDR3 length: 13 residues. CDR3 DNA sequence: TGTGCCATCGGAAACAAGAACACCGGGGAGCTGTTTTTT. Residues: CAIGNKNTGELFF.

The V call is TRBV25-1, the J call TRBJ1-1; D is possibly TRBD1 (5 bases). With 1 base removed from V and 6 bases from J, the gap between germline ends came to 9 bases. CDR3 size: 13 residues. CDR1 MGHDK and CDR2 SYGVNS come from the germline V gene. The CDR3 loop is CASSELTGPEAFF. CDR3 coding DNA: TGTGCCAGCAGTGAATTGACGGGGCCTGAAGCTTTCTTT.

CDR3 DNA: TGTGCCAGCAGCTTAATGAGACAGGGGGCCTATGGCTACACCTTC. Protein product: CASSLMRQGAYGYTF. This chain links TRBV9 with TRBJ1-2; TRBD1 aligns across 10 bases. Germline V gene lookup returns CDR1 SGDLS and CDR2 YYNGEE. V dropped 4 bases and J dropped 4; count of bases not matched to a gene: 7. The CDR3 is 15 residues long.

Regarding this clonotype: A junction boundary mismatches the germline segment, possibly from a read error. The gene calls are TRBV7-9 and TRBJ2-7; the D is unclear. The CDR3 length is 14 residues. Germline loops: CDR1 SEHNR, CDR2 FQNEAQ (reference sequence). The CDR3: CASSQELRTYEQYF. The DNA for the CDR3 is TGCGCCAGCAGCCAAGAACTAAGGACCTACGAGCAGTACTTC.

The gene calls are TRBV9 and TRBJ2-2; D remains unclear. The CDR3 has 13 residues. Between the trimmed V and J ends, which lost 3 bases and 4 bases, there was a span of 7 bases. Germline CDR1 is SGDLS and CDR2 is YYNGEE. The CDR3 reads CASSGRSTGELFF. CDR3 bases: TGTGCCAGCAGCGGTCGAAGCACCGGGGAGCTGTTTTTT. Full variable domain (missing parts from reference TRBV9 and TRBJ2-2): DSGVTQTPKHLITATGQRVTLRCSPRSGDLSVYWYQQSLDQGLQFLIQYYNGEERAKGNILERFSAQQFPDLHSELNLSSLELGDSALYFCASSGRSTGELFFGEGSRLTVL.

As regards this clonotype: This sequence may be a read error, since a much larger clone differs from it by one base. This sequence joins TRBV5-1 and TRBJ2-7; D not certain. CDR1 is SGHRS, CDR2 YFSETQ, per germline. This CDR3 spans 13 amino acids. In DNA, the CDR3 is TGCGCCAACAGCTTAGAGGCCAACTACGAGCAGTACTTC. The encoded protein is CANSLEANYEQYF. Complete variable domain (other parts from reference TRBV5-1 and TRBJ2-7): KAGVTQTPRYLIKTRGQQVTLSCSPISGHRSVSWYQQTPGQGLQFLFEYFSETQRNKGNFPGRFSGRQFSNSRSEMNVSTLELGDSALYLCANSLEANYEQYFGPGTRLTVT.

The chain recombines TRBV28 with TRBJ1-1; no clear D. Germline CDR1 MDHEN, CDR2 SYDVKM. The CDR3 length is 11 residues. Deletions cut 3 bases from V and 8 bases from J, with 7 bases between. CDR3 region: CASSFRREAFF. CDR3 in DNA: TGTGCCAGCAGTTTTCGACGAGAAGCTTTCTTT.

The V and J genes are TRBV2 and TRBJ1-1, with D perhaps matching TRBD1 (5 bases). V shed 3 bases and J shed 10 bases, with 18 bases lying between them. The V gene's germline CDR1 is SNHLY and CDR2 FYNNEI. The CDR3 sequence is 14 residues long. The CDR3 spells CASSERGEGFGAFF. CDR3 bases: TGTGCCAGCAGTGAGCGGGGCGAGGGCTTTGGAGCTTTCTTT.

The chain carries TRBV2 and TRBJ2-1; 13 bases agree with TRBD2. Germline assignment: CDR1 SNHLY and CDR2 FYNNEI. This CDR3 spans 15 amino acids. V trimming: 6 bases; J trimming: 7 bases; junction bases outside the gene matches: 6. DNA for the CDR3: TGTGCCAGCAGGGAGGGACTAGCGGGATTGAATGAGCAGTTCTTC. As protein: CASREGLAGLNEQFF. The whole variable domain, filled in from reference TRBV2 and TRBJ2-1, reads EPEVTQTPSHQVTQMGQEVILRCVPISNHLYFYWYRQILGQKVEFLVSFYNNEISEKSEIFDDQFSVERPDGSNFTLKIRSTKLEDSAMYFCASREGLAGLNEQFFGPGTRLTVL.

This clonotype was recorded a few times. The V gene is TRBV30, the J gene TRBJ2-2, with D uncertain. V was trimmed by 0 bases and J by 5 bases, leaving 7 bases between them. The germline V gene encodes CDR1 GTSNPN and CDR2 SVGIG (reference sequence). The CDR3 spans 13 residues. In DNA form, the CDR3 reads TGTGCCTGGAGTGTACTCTGGACCGGGGAGCTGTTTTTT. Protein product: CAWSVLWTGELFF. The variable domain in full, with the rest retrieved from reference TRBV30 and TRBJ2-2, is SQTIHQWPATLVQPVGSPLSLECTVEGTSNPNLYWYRQAAGRGLQLLFYSVGIGQISSEVPQNLSASRPQDRQFILSSKKLLLSDSGFYLCAWSVLWTGELFFGEGSRLTVL.